The 21 T cell receptor beta chains given below trace back to one sample, sequenced in a study of shared clonotypes between healthy human individuals (dated by TCRdb to about 2020). Libraries were built with the immunoSEQ multiplex PCR assay. Here the immuneACCESS table is served through TCRdb, limited to in-frame sequences with V and J called. Missing clones are a known gap in these copies; in checked studies unresolved V genes cover under half, and the rest lacks a known reason. For this sample the table gives about 600,000 clones, of which approximately 97% were detected only once. The ten largest clones take up 0.057% of the sample. The sequencing input was naive CD4+ T cells sorted from blood. What this sample's cell subset or site label stands for: CD45RA+ positively selected. Receptors originate from a woman aged 25 to 45 in good health.

CDR3 DNA: TGTGCCAGCAGTAGAGCCCCCGGGACAGGCACCGGGGAGCTGTTTTTT. Translated, it gives CASSRAPGTGTGELFF. The gene calls are TRBV27 and TRBJ2-2, with 8 bases matching TRBD1. CDR3 size: 16 residues. The V gene end was trimmed by 5 bases and the J gene end by 4 bases; junction bases not matched to a gene: 9. Germline CDR1 MNHEY, CDR2 SMNVEV (reference sequence).

V and J are TRBV15 and TRBJ1-1, with 9 bases aligning to TRBD1. V was pared by 1 base and J by 1 base, with 1 base of the junction left unmatched. The CDR3 has 15 residues. In germline, CDR1 is LNHNV, CDR2 YYDKDF (reference sequence). The CDR3 loop reads CATSRGGQGNTEAFF. The CDR3 DNA follows: TGTGCCACCAGCAGAGGGGGACAGGGGAACACTGAAGCTTTCTTT.

This chain uses TRBV9 with TRBJ2-7, with 14 bases identical to TRBD2. The CDR3 consists of 18 residues. The junction had 12 bases not matched to a gene; V was cut back by 7 bases and J by 0 bases. The germline gives CDR1 SGDLS, CDR2 YYNGEE. CDR3 sequence: CASYLFGLAGGISYEQYF. The DNA for the CDR3 is TGTGCCAGCTACCTTTTCGGACTAGCGGGAGGAATCTCCTACGAGCAGTACTTC.

The chain employs TRBV28 and TRBJ2-1; tentatively, D is TRBD1 (5 bases). Germline values: CDR1 MDHEN, CDR2 SYDVKM. The CDR3 covers 13 residues. V was trimmed by 8 bases and J by 4 bases, leaving 12 bases between them. DNA for the CDR3: TGTGCCAGCCATCAGGGCCTATACAATGAGCAGTTCTTC. Its translation: CASHQGLYNEQFF.

The chain links TRBV5-4 to TRBJ1-1; maybe TRBD1 (6 bases). The V gene's germline CDR1 is SGHNT and CDR2 YYREEE (reference sequence). Trimming shortened V by 5 bases and J by 1 base, and 24 bases separated the two germline ends. The CDR3 has 18 residues. The CDR3 coding sequence is TGTGCCAGCAGTTTCTCTGGCCGGGGGAACAGGGAGAACACTGAAGCTTTCTTT. Translated: CASSFSGRGNRENTEAFF. Filled out from reference TRBV5-4 and TRBJ1-1, the complete variable domain reads ETGVTQSPTHLIKTRGQQVTLRCSSQSGHNTVSWYQQALGQGPQFIFQYYREEENGRGNFPPRFSGLQFPNYSSELNVNALELDDSALYLCASSFSGRGNRENTEAFFGQGTRLTVV.

The gene calls are TRBV7-9 and TRBJ1-2; tentative D call: TRBD1 (6 bases). Germline values: CDR1 SEHNR, CDR2 FQNEAQ (reference sequence). Trimming left V 1 base short and J 0 bases short, with 18 bases between. The CDR3 extends over 18 amino acids. The CDR3 nucleotides are TGTGCCAGCAGCTTAGGCCCGTCGGGGGCAGCAACTAACTATGGCTACACCTTC. It yields the protein CASSLGPSGAATNYGYTF.

The chain couples TRBV11-1 to TRBJ2-1; D is tentatively TRBD1 or TRBD2 (6 bases each). The CDR3 covers 15 residues. CDR1 SGHAT and CDR2 FQDESV come from the germline V gene (reference sequence). The V gene lost 7 bases and the J gene lost 6 bases, with 19 bases spanning the gap. The CDR3 coding sequence is TGTGCCAGCAACGCGGGATGGGGGCCTGGCAATGAGCAGTTCTTC. Translation gives CASNAGWGPGNEQFF.

The gene calls are TRBV28 and TRBJ2-7; no definite D call. Germline V CDR1 and CDR2: MDHEN, SYDVKM. Trimming stripped 3 bases from V and 5 bases from J, with 14 bases between. The length of the CDR3 is 14 residues. The CDR3 loop is CASSLYGKVHEQYF. DNA of the CDR3: TGTGCCAGCAGTTTGTACGGTAAGGTTCACGAGCAGTACTTC.

The CDR3 DNA follows: TGTGCCAGCAGTCCAAGACTAGCGGGAGGTGGGACAGATACGCAGTATTTT. This sequence encodes CASSPRLAGGGTDTQYF. This chain links TRBV27 with TRBJ2-3; 13 bases align to TRBD2. Germline V gene data show CDR1 as MNHEY and CDR2 as SMNVEV (reference sequence). V was clipped by 5 bases and J by 3 bases; unmatched bases: 8. This CDR3 has 17 amino acids.

V and J are TRBV2 and TRBJ2-3, with D unclear. The CDR3 contains 15 residues. Germline CDR1 reads SNHLY; CDR2 reads FYNNEI. Trimming cost V 1 base and J 3 bases, with 11 bases left between them. CDR3 DNA: TGTGCCAGCAGTGAAGGGGCCCCTACGACAGATACGCAGTATTTT. Protein sequence: CASSEGAPTTDTQYF. Combining the CDR3 with reference TRBV2 and TRBJ2-3 gives the whole variable domain EPEVTQTPSHQVTQMGQEVILRCVPISNHLYFYWYRQILGQKVEFLVSFYNNEISEKSEIFDDQFSVERPDGSNFTLKIRSTKLEDSAMYFCASSEGAPTTDTQYFGPGTRLTVL.

J is TRBJ1-4 and V is TRBV7-6, with D unclear. The length of the CDR3 is 18 residues. CDR1 SGHVS and CDR2 FNYEAQ come from the germline V gene. Trimming left V 0 bases short and J 4 bases short, with 18 bases between. The CDR3 loop is CASSLAIAGGTYNEKLFF. The CDR3 nucleotides are TGTGCCAGCAGCTTAGCTATAGCGGGAGGAACTTATAATGAAAAACTGTTTTTT.

This clone showed up just once. The chain carries TRBV7-8 and TRBJ2-3, with 10 bases matching TRBD1. V was clipped by 5 bases and J by 4 bases; unmatched bases: 6. The CDR3 is 15 amino acids. Germline values: CDR1 SGHVS, CDR2 FQNEAQ. The CDR3 bases are TGTGCCAGCAGCCTCAGGACAGGGGGGGCAGATACGCAGTATTTT. This codes for CASSLRTGGADTQYF.

This clone was counted a single time. The gene calls are TRBV6-1 and TRBJ1-4, with D uncertain. Germline CDR1 is MNHNS and CDR2 is SASEGT. Deletions cut 1 base from V and 10 bases from J, with 16 bases between. The CDR3 spans 15 residues. This CDR3 reads CASSEGAEIVAKLFF. In DNA form, the CDR3 reads TGTGCCAGCAGTGAAGGGGCAGAAATTGTCGCAAAACTGTTTTTT.

This chain uses TRBV5-5 with TRBJ1-5; D remains ambiguous. This CDR3 region has 15 residues. Trimming left V 4 bases short and J 1 base short, with 12 bases between. The germline gives CDR1 SGHKS, CDR2 YYEKEE (reference sequence). CDR3 loop: CASSPYQASNQPQHF. Here the CDR3 DNA reads TGTGCCAGCAGCCCATACCAAGCGAGCAATCAGCCCCAGCATTTT.

The chain links TRBV14 to TRBJ2-2, with TRBD2 as a possible D gene (6 bases). Germline CDR1 and CDR2: SGHDN and FVKESK. Trimming removed 6 bases at V and 5 bases at J, with 13 bases between. This CDR3 is 14 amino acids long. Here the CDR3 DNA reads TGTGCCAGCAGATCCGGGAGAGGAACCGGGGAGCTGTTTTTT. Its translation: CASRSGRGTGELFF.

The genes are TRBV19 and TRBJ2-6; D possibly corresponds to TRBD2 (6 bases). The CDR3 sequence is 15 residues long. V dropped 3 bases and J dropped 0 bases, with 6 bases sitting between them. CDR1 and CDR2 from the germline V gene are LNHDA and SQIVND (reference sequence). The CDR3 here is CASSISGSGANVLTF. CDR3 coding DNA: TGTGCCAGTAGTATTAGCGGCTCTGGGGCCAACGTCCTGACTTTC. Full variable domain (missing parts from reference TRBV19 and TRBJ2-6): DGGITQSPKYLFRKEGQNVTLSCEQNLNHDAMYWYRQDPGQGLRLIYYSQIVNDFQKGDIAEGYSVSREKKESFPLTVTSAQKNPTAFYLCASSISGSGANVLTFGAGSRLTVL.

J is TRBJ1-3 and V is TRBV6-1; 7 nucleotides match TRBD1. Trimming at V came to 8 bases and at J to 8 bases, leaving 9 bases not matched to a gene. The CDR3 loop spans 13 amino acids. Looked up from germline, CDR1 is MNHNS and CDR2 is SASEGT. As DNA, the CDR3 is TGTGCCAGCGTTAAACAGGGGTGGGACACCATATATTTT. Amino acids: CASVKQGWDTIYF.

This clone was seen more than once but under ten times. The chain couples TRBV25-1 to TRBJ1-1, with TRBD1 as a possible D gene (6 bases). V dropped 3 bases and J dropped 7 bases, with 15 bases sitting between them. Germline values: CDR1 MGHDK, CDR2 SYGVNS. The CDR3 extends over 14 amino acids. CDR3 region: CASSDSTGPREAFF. CDR3 DNA: TGTGCCAGCAGTGATTCAACAGGGCCGCGTGAAGCTTTCTTT.

The rearrangement joins TRBV7-2 to TRBJ1-2; TRBD1 is a possible D gene (5 bases). Germline values: CDR1 SGHTA, CDR2 FQGNSA. The germline V and J ends were trimmed by 6 bases and 7 bases, with 12 bases remaining between them. CDR3 length: 12 amino acids. CDR3 residues: CASRGRGSGYTF. CDR3 coding DNA: TGTGCCAGCAGGGGACGAGGTTCTGGCTACACCTTC.

The chain links TRBV10-3 to TRBJ2-1, with TRBD2 matching 9 bases. V trimming: 3 bases; J trimming: 0 bases; junction bases outside the gene matches: 3. The CDR3 is 16 amino acids. CDR1 and CDR2 (germline): ENHRY, SYGVKD. The CDR3 nucleotides are TGTGCCATCAGTGACACGACTAGCGGCTCCTACAATGAGCAGTTCTTC. It translates to CAISDTTSGSYNEQFF.

The chain employs TRBV2 and TRBJ2-1; the match to TRBD2 covers 11 bases. Germline V gene sequence: CDR1 SNHLY, CDR2 FYNNEI. This CDR3 is 16 amino acids long. V trimming: 1 base; J trimming: 3 bases; junction bases outside the gene matches: 2. CDR3 nucleotides: TGTGCCAGCAGTGAAGACGGGACTAGCGGCTACAATGAGCAGTTCTTC. This sequence encodes CASSEDGTSGYNEQFF.